The sequence of this T cell receptor (beta chain) was determined in a study of regulatory dendritic cells for organ transplantation. For the study at large: Monocytes received vitamin D3 on days 0 and 4, IL-10 on day 4.

The CDR3 loop spans 15 amino acids. Germline V lookup: CDR1 LGHNA, CDR2 YNFKEQ. Trimming took 4 bases from V and 2 from J, leaving 12 bases between them. Sorted T cells were CFSE-labeled and cultured four to five days with allogeneic regulatory or mature dendritic cells at 1:10. Memory T cells were CD45RO+, naive were CD45RA+, sorted by FACS. TCRdb's table, derived via immunoSEQ multiplex PCR, lists solely in-frame clones and lacks some. The sample carries about 5,400 clones, about 70% recorded once. The study, taken as a whole, reports: Memory T cells were less diverse than naive, with memory CD8+ most oligoclonal. Resting memory CD8+ T cells held the most alloreactive clonotypes.

This clone ranks as medium-sized. Its antigen is unidentified. This clonotype was obtained from a human donor in good health. The chain joins TRBV4-2 to TRBJ2-1; D gene uncertain. Sequencing input: memory CD8+ T cells from blood cultured with regulatory dendritic cells. Documented subset: CD45RO+ memory T cells. CDR3 in amino acids: CASSPTELAYNEQFF. Here the CDR3 DNA reads TGTGCCAGCAGCCCAACTGAGCTGGCCTACAATGAGCAGTTCTTC.